The T cell receptor beta chain described here comes from a study of human T cells and chemical hapten exposure. Overall study: Across the whole study, which lasted approximately 5.5 months, patients were given diphenylcyclopropenone on the scalp once a week. Alopecia areata, totalis or universalis was found in mostly female patients. Study results and limitations: The number of TCRs above 1 in 1000 frequency did not change after DPC sensitization.

This clonotype was detected ten times or more. Antigen specificity is unknown. Time point in this sample: patch test 3, about 24 weeks after DPC sensitization. The treatment here: therapeutic diphenylcyclopropenone sensitization with weekly scalp DPC. At every patch-test visit, blood was drawn before the patch test was applied. The V end lost 5 bases, the J end lost 0 bases, and 11 bases lay between the germline ends. The CDR3 is 14 amino acids. The germline CDR1 and CDR2 sequences are MDHEN and SYDVKM. TCRdb passed the RACE reads through MiXCR, listing each CDR3 protein once. This table holds about 120,000 distinct CDR3 sequences, approximately 11% found once.

The material was whole blood, obtained in connection with sensitization to the hapten diphenylcyclopropenone (DPC). V usage is TRBV28 and J usage is TRBJ2-7, with D perhaps TRBD1 or TRBD2 (5 bases each). This receptor was obtained from a woman in her forties or fifties with alopecia areata. Some clones in this sample may be carry-over from other donors' samples. CDR3 sequence: CASSPGTSSYEQYF. The CDR3 DNA reads TGTGCCAGCAGTCCGGGGACCAGCTCCTACGAGCAGTACTTC.